The entry below gives a single T cell receptor beta chain sequence along with its context. Its antigen is as yet unknown. The data were obtained in a study of T cell repertoires in ileal Crohn's disease. Some clones are missing from TCRdb's copy, which holds only in-frame ones; the method was immunoSEQ multiplex PCR. The sample has 5,500 to 9,000 clones; about three quarters are singletons. This CDR3 comprises 16 residues. V gave up 6 bases and J gave up 8 bases; unmatched junction bases: 17. Per germline, CDR1 SNHLY and CDR2 FYNNEI. Broader study findings: High-frequency clones were more common in sorted CD8 than CD4 cells.

The chain links TRBV2 to TRBJ1-2, with 8 nucleotides matching TRBD1. The sequenced material came from ileal tissue. The TCR was taken from an adult with Crohn's disease. CDR3 coding DNA: TGTGCCAGCAGGGCTTCCGCTGGACAGGGAGGGGACGGCTACACCTTC. Protein: CASRASAGQGGDGYTF.